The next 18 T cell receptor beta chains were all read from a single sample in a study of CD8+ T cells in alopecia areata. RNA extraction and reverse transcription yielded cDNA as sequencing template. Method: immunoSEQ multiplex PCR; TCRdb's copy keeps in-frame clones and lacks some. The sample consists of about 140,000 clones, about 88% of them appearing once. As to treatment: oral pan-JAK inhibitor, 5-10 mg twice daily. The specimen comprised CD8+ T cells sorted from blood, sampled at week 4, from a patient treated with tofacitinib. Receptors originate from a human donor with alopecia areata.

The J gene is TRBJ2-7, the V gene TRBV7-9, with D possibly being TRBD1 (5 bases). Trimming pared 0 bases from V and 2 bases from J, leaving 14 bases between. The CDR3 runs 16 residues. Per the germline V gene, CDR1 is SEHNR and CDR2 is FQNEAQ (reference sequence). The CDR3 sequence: CASSLARQGNPYEQYF. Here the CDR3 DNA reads TGTGCCAGCAGCTTAGCGAGGCAGGGAAACCCCTACGAGCAGTACTTC.

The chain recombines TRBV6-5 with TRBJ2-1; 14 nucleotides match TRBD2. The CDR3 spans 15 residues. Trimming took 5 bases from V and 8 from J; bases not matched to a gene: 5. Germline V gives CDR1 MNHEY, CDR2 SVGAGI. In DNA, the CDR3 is TGTGCCAGCAGTCGACTAGCGGGAGGGCCTGATGAGCAGTTCTTC. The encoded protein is CASSRLAGGPDEQFF.

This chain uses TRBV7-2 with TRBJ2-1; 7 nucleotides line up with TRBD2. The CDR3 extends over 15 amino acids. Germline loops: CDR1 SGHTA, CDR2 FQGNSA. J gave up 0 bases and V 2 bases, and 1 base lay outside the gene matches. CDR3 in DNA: TGTGCCAGCAGCTTACTAGCGGCCTCCTACAATGAGCAGTTCTTC. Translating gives CASSLLAASYNEQFF.

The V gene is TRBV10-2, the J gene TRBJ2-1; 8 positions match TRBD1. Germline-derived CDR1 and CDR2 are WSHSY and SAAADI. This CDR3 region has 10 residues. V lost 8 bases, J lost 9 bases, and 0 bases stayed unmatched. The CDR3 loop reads CASGQGEQFF. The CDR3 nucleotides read TGCGCCAGCGGACAGGGTGAGCAGTTCTTC.

CDR3 coding DNA: TGCAGCGTTGATGAGGCAAACTCCCCCTACGAGCAGTACTTC. It yields the protein CSVDEANSPYEQYF. The chain joins TRBV29-1 to TRBJ2-7; D gene ambiguous. V was cut by 3 bases and J by 2 bases, with 14 bases left in between. The germline CDR1 and CDR2 sequences are SQVTM and ANQGSEA. The CDR3 runs 14 residues.

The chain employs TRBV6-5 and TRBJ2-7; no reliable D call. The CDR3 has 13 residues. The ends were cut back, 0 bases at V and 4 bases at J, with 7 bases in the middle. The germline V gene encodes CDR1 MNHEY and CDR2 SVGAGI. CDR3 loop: CASSYSNRYEQYF. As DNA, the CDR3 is TGTGCCAGCAGTTACTCGAACCGTTACGAGCAGTACTTC.

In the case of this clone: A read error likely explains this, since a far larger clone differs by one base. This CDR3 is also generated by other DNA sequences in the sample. CDR3 in amino acids: CASSNTDTQYF. CDR3 DNA: TGTGCCAGCAGCAACACAGATACGCAGTATTTT. The chain links TRBV27 to TRBJ2-3; D remains ambiguous. Trimming cost V 6 bases and J 2 bases, with 3 bases left between them. This CDR3 contains 11 residues. Germline V gene lookup returns CDR1 MNHEY and CDR2 SMNVEV (reference sequence).

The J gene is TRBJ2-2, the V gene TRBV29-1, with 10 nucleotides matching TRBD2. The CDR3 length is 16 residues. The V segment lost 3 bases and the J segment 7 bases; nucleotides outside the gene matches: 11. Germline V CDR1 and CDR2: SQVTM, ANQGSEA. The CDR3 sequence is CSVDTASGRAGGELFF. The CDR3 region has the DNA TGCAGCGTTGATACAGCGAGCGGGAGGGCAGGCGGGGAGCTGTTTTTT.

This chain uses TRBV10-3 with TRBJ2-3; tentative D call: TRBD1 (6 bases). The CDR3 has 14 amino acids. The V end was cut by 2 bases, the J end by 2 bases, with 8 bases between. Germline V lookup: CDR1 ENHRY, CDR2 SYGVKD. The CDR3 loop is CAISEQGNTDTQYF. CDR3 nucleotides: TGTGCCATCAGTGAGCAGGGGAACACAGATACGCAGTATTTT.

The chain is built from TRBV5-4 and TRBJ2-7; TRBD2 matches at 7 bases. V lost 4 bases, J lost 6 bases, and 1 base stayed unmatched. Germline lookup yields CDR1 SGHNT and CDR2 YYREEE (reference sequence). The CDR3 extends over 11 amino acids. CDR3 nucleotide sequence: TGTGCCAGCAGCCCGGGGGGCGAGCAGTACTTC. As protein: CASSPGGEQYF.

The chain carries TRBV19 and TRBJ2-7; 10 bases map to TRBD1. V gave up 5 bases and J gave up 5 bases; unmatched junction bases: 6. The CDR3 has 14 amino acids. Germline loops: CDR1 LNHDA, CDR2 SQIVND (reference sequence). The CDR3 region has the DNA TGTGCCAGTAGTTTGACAGGGGGCTTGGACGAGCAGTACTTC. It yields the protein CASSLTGGLDEQYF.

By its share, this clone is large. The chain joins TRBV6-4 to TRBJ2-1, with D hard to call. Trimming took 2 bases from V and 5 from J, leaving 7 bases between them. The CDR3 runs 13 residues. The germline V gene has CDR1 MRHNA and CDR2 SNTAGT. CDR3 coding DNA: TGTGCCAGCAGTGACACGGCTAACAATGAGCAGTTCTTC. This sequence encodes CASSDTANNEQFF.

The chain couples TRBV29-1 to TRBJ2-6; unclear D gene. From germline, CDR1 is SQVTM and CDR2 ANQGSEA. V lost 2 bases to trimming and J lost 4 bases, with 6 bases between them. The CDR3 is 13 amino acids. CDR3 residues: CSVEQEGANVLTF. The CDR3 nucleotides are TGCAGCGTTGAACAGGAGGGGGCCAACGTCCTGACTTTC.

CDR3 DNA: TGTGCCAGTAACACAAATTGGGACATCTCTGGGGCCAACGTCCTGACTTTC. Its protein product is CASNTNWDISGANVLTF. The genes are TRBV19 and TRBJ2-6, with TRBD1 as a possible D gene (6 bases). The CDR3 is made up of 17 amino acids. Between the trimmed V and J ends, which lost 7 bases and 0 bases, there was a span of 16 bases. Germline-derived CDR1 and CDR2 are LNHDA and SQIVND (reference sequence). Full variable domain (missing parts from reference TRBV19 and TRBJ2-6): DGGITQSPKYLFRKEGQNVTLSCEQNLNHDAMYWYRQDPGQGLRLIYYSQIVNDFQKGDIAEGYSVSREKKESFPLTVTSAQKNPTAFYLCASNTNWDISGANVLTFGAGSRLTVL.

The chain's CDR3 is CAISGSAYEQYF. CDR3 DNA: TGTGCCATCTCGGGCTCCGCCTACGAGCAGTACTTC. The chain recombines TRBV7-9 with TRBJ2-7; D call uncertain. Germline-derived CDR1 and CDR2 are SEHNR and FQNEAQ (reference sequence). Trimming stripped 10 bases from V and 2 bases from J, with 12 bases between. The CDR3 covers 12 residues.

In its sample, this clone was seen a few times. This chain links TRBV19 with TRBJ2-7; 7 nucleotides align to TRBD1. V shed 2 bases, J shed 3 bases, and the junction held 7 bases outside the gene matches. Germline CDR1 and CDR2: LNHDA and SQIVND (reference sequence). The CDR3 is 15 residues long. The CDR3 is CASSISPQGNYEQYF. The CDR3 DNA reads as TGTGCCAGTAGTATATCCCCACAGGGGAACTACGAGCAGTACTTC.

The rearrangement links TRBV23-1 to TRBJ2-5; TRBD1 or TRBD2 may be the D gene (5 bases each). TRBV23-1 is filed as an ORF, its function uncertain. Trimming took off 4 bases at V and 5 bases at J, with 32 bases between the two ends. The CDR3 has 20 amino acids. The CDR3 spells CASSRPSLRDLKQFCETQYF. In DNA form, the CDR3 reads TGCGCCAGCAGTCGCCCCTCCCTCCGGGACCTCAAACAATTTTGCGAGACCCAGTACTTC.

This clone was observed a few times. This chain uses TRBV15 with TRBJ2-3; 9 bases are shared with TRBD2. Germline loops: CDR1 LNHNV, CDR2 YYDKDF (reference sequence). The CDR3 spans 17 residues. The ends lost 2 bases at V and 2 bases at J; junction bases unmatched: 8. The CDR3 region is CATSRPTSGGLTDTQYF. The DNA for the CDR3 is TGTGCCACCAGCAGACCTACCAGCGGGGGGCTCACAGATACGCAGTATTTT.